What follows is one TCR beta chain and its context. The data belong to a study of cytomegalovirus exposure and HLA in healthy donors. Germline CDR1 is MDHEN and CDR2 is SYDVKM. The CDR3 spans 15 residues. The ends lost 7 bases at V and 2 bases at J; junction bases unmatched: 8. In the PCR, 60 Vbeta and 13 Jbeta primers were used. TCRdb keeps only in-frame clones here, not all; method: immunoSEQ multiplex PCR. The table includes about 190,000 clones, around 77% detected once. Specimen: PBMCs. This receptor was obtained from a woman aged 18-29 years in good health and CMV-seronegative. The chain has TRBV28 and TRBJ1-2, with 9 positions matching TRBD1. The CDR3 DNA reads as TGTGCCAGCACCGGGACAGGGTTATGGAACTATGGCTACACCTTC. Its translation is CASTGTGLWNYGYTF.